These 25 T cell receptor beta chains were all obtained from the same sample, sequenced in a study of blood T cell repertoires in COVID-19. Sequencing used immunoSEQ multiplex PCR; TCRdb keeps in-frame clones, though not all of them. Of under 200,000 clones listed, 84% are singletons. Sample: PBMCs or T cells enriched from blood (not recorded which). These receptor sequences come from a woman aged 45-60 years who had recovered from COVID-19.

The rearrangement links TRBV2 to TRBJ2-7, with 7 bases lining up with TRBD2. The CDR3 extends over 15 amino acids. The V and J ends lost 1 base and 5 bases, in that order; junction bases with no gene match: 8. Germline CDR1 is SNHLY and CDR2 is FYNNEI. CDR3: CASSEVSSGSDEQYF. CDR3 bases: TGTGCCAGCAGTGAAGTCTCTAGCGGCAGTGACGAGCAGTACTTC.

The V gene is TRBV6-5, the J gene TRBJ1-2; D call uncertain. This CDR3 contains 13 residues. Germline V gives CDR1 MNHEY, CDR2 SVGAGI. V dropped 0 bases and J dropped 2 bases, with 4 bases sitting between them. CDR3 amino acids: CASSYSQNYGYTF. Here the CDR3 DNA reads TGTGCCAGCAGTTACTCACAGAACTATGGCTACACCTTC.

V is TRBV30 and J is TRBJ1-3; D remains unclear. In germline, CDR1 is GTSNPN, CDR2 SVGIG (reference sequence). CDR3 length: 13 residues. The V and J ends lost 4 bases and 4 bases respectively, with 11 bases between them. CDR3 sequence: CAWIPLAGNTIYF. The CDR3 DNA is TGTGCCTGGATTCCCTTGGCCGGAAACACCATATATTTT.

The CDR3 DNA reads as TGCAGTGCTAGTGGAGGCGCGGTGAACACTGAAGCTTTCTTT. Translating it yields CSASGGAVNTEAFF. J is TRBJ1-1 and V is TRBV20-1; D uncertain. The CDR3 totals 14 residues. Looked up from germline, CDR1 is DFQATT and CDR2 is SNEGSKA (reference sequence). Trimming stripped 3 bases from V and 0 bases from J, with 11 bases between.

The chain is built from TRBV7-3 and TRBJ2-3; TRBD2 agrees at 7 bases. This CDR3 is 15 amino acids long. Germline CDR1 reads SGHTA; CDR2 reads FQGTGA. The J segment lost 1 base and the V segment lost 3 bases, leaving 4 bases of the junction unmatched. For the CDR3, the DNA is TGTGCCAGCAGCTTTGGGGCGGGGGGCACAGATACGCAGTATTTT. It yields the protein CASSFGAGGTDTQYF.

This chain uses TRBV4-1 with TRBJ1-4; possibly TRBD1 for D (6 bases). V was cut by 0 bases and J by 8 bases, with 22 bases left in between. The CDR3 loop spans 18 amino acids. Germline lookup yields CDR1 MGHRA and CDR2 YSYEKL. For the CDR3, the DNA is TGCGCCAGCAGCCAAGAGGGCAGGGGAGTGACAGTTCGAGAAAAACTGTTTTTT. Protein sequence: CASSQEGRGVTVREKLFF.

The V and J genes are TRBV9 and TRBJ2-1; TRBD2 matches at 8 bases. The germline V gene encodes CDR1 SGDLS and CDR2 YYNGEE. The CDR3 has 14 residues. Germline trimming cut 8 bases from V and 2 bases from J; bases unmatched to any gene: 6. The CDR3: CASSRGGTYNEQFF. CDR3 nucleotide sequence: TGTGCCAGTAGTCGGGGGGGAACCTACAATGAGCAGTTCTTC.

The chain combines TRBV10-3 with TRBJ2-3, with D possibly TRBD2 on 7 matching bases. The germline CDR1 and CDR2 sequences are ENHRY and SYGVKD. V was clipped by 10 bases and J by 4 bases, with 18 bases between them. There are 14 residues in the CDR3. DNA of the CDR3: TGTGCCACTGAGGTGGGGGGGCCCCCAGATACGCAGTATTTT. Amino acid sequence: CATEVGGPPDTQYF.

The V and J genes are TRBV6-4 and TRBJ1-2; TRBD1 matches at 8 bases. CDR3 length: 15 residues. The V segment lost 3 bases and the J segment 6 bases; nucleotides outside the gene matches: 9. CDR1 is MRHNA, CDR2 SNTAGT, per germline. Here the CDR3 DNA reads TGTGCCAGCAGTGAACGGGGACAGGCGCCCGATGGCTACACCTTC. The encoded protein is CASSERGQAPDGYTF.

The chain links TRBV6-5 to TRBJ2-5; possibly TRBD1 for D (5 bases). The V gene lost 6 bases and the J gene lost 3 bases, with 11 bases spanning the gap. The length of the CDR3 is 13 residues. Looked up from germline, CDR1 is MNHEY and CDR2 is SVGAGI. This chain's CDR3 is CASRMDTEETQYF. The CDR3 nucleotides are TGTGCCAGCAGGATGGACACGGAAGAGACCCAGTACTTC.

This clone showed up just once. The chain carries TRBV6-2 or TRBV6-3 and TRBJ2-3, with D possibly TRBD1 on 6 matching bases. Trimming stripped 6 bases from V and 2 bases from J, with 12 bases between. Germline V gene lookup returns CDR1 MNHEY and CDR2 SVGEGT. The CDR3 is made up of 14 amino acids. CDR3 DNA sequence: TGTGCCAGCAGCCCTAACAGGGACACAGATACGCAGTATTTT. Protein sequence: CASSPNRDTDTQYF.

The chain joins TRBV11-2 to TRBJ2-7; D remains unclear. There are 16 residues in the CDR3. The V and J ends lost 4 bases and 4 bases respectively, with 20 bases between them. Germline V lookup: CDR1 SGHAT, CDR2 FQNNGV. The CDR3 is CASSSPIPHFEYEQYF. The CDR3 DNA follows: TGTGCCAGCAGCTCCCCCATCCCCCACTTTGAGTACGAGCAGTACTTC. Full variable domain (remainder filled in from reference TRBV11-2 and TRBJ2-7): EAGVAQSPRYKIIEKRQSVAFWCNPISGHATLYWYQQILGQGPKLLIQFQNNGVVDDSQLPKDRFSAERLKGVDSTLKIQPAKLEDSAVYLCASSSPIPHFEYEQYFGPGTRLTVT.

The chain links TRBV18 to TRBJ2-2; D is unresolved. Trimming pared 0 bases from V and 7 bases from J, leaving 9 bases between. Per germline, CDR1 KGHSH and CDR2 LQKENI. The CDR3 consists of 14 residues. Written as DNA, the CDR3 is TGTGCCAGCTCACCACCGTCGGGTTTCGGGGAGCTGTTTTTT. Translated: CASSPPSGFGELFF.

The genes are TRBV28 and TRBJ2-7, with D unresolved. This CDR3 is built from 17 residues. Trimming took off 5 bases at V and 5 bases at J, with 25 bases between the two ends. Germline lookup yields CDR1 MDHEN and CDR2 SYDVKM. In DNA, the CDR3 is TGTGCCAGCAGTGCCCAACCCCCAGGTATCTTCCCCCACGAGCAGTACTTC. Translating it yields CASSAQPPGIFPHEQYF.

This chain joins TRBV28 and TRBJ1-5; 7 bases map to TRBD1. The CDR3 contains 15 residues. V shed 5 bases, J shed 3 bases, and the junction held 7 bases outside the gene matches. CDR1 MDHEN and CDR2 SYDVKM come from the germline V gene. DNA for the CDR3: TGTGCCAGCAGTGAACAGGGGTGGACCAATCAGCCCCAGCATTTT. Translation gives CASSEQGWTNQPQHF.

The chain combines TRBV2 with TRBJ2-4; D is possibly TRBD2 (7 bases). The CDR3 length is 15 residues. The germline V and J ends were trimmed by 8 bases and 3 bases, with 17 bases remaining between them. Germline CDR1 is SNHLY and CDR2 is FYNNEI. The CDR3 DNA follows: TGTGCCAGCGGAGGGGGAGGGGGTGGCAAAAACATTCAGTACTTC. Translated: CASGGGGGGKNIQYF.

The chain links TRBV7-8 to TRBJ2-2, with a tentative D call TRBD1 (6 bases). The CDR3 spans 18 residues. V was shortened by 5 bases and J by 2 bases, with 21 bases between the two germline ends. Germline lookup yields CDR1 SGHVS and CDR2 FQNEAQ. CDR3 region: CASSRRGGMGANTGELFF. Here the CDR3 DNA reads TGTGCCAGCAGCCGCAGAGGGGGAATGGGGGCTAACACCGGGGAGCTGTTTTTT.

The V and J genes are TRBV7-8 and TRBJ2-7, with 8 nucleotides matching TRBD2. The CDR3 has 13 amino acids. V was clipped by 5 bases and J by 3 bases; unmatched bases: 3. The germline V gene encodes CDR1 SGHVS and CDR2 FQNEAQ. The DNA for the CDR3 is TGTGCCAGCAGCCGGGGGACTAGCTACGAGCAGTACTTC. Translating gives CASSRGTSYEQYF.

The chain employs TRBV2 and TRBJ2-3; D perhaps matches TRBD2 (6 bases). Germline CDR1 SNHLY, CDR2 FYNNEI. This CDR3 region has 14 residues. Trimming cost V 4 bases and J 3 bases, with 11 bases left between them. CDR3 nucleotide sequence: TGTGCCAGCAGTGTAGGACTACCGACAGATACGCAGTATTTT. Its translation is CASSVGLPTDTQYF. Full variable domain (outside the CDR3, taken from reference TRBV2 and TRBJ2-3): EPEVTQTPSHQVTQMGQEVILRCVPISNHLYFYWYRQILGQKVEFLVSFYNNEISEKSEIFDDQFSVERPDGSNFTLKIRSTKLEDSAMYFCASSVGLPTDTQYFGPGTRLTVL.

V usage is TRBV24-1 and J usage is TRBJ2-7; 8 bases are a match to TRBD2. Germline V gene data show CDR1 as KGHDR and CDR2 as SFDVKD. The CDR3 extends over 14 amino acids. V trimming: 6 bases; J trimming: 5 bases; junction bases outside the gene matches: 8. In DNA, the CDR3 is TGTGCCACCAGTAAGAGCGGGAGCGCCCACGAGCAGTACTTC. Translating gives CATSKSGSAHEQYF.

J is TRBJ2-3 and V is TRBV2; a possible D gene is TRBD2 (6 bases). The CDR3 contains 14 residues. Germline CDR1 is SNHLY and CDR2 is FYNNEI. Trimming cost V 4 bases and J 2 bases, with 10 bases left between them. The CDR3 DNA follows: TGTGCCAGCAGTGTGACTAGGACCACAGATACGCAGTATTTT. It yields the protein CASSVTRTTDTQYF.

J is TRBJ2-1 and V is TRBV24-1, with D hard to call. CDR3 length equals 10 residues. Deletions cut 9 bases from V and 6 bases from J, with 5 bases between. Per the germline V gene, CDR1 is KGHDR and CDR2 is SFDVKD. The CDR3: CATSFNEQFF. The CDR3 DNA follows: TGTGCCACCTCTTTCAATGAGCAGTTCTTC.

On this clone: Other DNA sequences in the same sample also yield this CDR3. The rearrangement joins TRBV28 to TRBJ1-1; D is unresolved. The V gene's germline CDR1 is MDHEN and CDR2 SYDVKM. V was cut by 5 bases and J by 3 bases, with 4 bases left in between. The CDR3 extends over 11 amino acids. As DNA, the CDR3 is TGTGCCAGCAGTCTCCACACTGAAGCTTTCTTT. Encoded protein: CASSLHTEAFF.

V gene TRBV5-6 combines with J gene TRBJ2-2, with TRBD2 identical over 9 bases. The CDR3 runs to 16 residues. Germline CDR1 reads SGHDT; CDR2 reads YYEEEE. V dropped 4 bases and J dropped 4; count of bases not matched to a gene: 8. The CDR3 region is CASSVAGTSRTGELFF. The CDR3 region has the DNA TGTGCCAGCAGCGTAGCGGGGACTAGCCGCACCGGGGAGCTGTTTTTT.

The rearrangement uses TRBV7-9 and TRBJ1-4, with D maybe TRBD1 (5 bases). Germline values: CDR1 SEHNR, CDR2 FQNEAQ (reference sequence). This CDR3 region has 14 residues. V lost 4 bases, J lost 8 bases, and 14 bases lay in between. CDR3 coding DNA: TGTGCCAGCAGCTCGGACCCCCGGGGGGAAAAACTGTTTTTT. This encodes CASSSDPRGEKLFF.